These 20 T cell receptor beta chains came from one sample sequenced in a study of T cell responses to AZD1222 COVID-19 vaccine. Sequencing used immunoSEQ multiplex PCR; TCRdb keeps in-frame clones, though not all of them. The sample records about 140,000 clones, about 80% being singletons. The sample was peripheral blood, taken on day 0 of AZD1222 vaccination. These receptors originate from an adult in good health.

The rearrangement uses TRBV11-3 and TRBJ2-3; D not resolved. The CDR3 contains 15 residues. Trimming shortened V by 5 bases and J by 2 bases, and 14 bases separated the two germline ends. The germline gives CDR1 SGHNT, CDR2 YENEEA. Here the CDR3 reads CASSRRRVTTDTQYF. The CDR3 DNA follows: TGTGCCAGCAGCCGACGGAGAGTCACCACAGATACGCAGTATTTT.

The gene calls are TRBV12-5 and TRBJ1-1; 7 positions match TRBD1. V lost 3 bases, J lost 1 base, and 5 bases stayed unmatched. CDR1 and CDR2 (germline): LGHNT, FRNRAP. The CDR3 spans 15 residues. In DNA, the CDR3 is TGTGCTAGTGGTTTTGCGCAGGGGGGGAACACTGAAGCTTTCTTT. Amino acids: CASGFAQGGNTEAFF.

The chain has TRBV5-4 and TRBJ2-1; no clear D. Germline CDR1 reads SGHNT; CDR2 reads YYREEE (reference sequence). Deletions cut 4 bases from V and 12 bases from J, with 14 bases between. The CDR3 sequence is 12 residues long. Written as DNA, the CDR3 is TGTGCCAGCAGCCAACCTGGCACATGGCAGTTCTTC. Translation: CASSQPGTWQFF.

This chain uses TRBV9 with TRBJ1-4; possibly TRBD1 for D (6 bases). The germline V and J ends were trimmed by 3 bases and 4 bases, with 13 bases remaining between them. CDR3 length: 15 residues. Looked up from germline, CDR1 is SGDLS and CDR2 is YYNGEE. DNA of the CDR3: TGTGCCAGCAGCGCCAAGCAGGGACATAATGAAAAACTGTTTTTT. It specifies CASSAKQGHNEKLFF.

This CDR3 is CASSQGDGQNYEQYF. The CDR3, as DNA: TGTGCCAGCAGCCAAGGGGACGGACAGAACTACGAGCAGTACTTC. The V call is TRBV3-1 (or the pseudogene TRBV3-2), the J call TRBJ2-7, with D tentatively TRBD1 (6 bases). V dropped 1 base and J dropped 3 bases, with 13 bases sitting between them. The CDR3 is 15 amino acids. Germline-derived CDR1 and CDR2 are LGHDT and YNNKEL (reference sequence).

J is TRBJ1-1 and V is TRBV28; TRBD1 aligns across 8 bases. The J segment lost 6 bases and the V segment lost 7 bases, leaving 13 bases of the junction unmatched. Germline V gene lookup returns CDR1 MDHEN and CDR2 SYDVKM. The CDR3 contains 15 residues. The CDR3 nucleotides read TGTGCCAGCATCAACCGGACAGGGCCGATCGCTGAAGCTTTCTTT. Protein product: CASINRTGPIAEAFF. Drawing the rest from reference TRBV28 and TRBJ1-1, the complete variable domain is DVKVTQSSRYLVKRTGEKVFLECVQDMDHENMFWYRQDPGLGLRLIYFSYDVKMKEKGDIPEGYSVSREKKERFSLILESASTNQTSMYLCASINRTGPIAEAFFGQGTRLTVV.

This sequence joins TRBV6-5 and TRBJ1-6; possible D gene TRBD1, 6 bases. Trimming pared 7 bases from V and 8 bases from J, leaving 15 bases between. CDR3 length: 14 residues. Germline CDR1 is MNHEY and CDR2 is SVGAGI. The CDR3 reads CASISTGKDSPLHF. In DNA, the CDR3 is TGTGCCAGCATCTCTACAGGGAAAGATTCACCCCTCCACTTT.

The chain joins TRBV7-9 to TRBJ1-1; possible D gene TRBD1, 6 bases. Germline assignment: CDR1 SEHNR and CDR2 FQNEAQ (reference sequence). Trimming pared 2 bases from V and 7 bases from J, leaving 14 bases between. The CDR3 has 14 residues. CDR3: CASSLTQGSGEAFF. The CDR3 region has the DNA TGTGCCAGCAGCTTAACCCAGGGGTCGGGTGAAGCTTTCTTT.

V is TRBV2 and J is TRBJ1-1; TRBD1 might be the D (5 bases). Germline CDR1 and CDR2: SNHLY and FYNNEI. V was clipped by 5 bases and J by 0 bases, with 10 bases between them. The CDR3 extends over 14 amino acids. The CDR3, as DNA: TGTGCCAGCAGTCCTCTGACAGTGAACACTGAAGCTTTCTTT. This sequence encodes CASSPLTVNTEAFF. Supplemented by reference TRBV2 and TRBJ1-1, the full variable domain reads EPEVTQTPSHQVTQMGQEVILRCVPISNHLYFYWYRQILGQKVEFLVSFYNNEISEKSEIFDDQFSVERPDGSNFTLKIRSTKLEDSAMYFCASSPLTVNTEAFFGQGTRLTVV.

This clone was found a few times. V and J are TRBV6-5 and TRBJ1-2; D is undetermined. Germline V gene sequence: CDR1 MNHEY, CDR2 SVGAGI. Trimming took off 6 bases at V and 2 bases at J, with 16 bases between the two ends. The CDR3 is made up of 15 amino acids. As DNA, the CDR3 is TGTGCCAGCAGCTCCCCACAGCTTCGCAACTATGGCTACACCTTC. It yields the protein CASSSPQLRNYGYTF.

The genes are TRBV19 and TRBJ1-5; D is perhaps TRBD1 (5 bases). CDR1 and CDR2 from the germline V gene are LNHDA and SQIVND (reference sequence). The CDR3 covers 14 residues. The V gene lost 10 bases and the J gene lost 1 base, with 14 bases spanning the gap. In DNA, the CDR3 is TGTGCCACCGATGGCCGACAGAGCAATCAGCCCCAGCATTTT. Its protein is CATDGRQSNQPQHF.

CDR3 in amino acids: CASSKILNYGYTF. CDR3 nucleotides: TGTGCCAGCAGTAAGATCCTGAACTATGGCTACACCTTC. The chain uses TRBV25-1 and TRBJ1-2; D gene ambiguous. This CDR3 region has 13 residues. Per the germline V gene, CDR1 is MGHDK and CDR2 is SYGVNS. V shed 5 bases and J shed 2 bases, with 9 bases lying between them.

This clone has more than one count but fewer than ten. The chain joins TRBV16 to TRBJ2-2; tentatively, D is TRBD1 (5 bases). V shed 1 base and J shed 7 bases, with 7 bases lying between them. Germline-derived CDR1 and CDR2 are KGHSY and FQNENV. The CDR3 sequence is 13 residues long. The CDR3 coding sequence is TGTGCCAGCAGCCAATTCAGGGACGGGGAGCTGTTTTTT. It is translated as CASSQFRDGELFF.

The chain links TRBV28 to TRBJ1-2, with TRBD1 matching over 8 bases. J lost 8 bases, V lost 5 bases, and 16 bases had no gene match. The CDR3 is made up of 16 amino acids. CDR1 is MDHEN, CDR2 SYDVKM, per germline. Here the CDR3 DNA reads TGTGCCAGCAGTCCTTCCGGGACAGGTTCTGATGTAGGCTACACCTTC. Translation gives CASSPSGTGSDVGYTF.

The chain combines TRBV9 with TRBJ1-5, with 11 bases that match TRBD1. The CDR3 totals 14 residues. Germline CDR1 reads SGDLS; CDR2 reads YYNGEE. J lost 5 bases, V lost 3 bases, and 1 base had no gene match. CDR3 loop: CASSAGQGDQPQHF. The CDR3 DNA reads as TGTGCCAGCAGCGCGGGACAGGGGGATCAGCCCCAGCATTTT.

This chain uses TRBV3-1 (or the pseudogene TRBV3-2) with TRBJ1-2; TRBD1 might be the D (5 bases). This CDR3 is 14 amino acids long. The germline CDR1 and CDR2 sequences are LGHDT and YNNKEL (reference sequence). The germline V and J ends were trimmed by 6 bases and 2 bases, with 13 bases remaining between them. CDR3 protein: CASSSGGENYGYTF. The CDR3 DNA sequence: TGTGCCAGCAGTTCTGGGGGGGAAAACTATGGCTACACCTTC.

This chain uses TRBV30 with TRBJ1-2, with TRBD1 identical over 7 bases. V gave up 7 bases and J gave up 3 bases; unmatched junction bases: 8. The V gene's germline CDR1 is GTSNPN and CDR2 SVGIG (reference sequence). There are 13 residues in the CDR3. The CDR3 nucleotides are TGTGCCTCACCCGGGACAGAGGACTATGGCTACACCTTC. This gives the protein CASPGTEDYGYTF.

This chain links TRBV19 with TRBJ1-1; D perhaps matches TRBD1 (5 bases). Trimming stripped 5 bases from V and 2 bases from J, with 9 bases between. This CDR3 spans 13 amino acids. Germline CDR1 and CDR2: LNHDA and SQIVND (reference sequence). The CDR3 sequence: CASSRGLNTEAFF. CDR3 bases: TGTGCCAGTAGTCGGGGACTAAACACTGAAGCTTTCTTT.

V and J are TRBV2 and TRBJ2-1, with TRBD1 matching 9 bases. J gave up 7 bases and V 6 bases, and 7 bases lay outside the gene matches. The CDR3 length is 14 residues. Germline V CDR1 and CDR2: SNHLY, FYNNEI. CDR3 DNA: TGTGCCAGCAGGATGGACAGGGGAGGGAATGAGCAGTTCTTC. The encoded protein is CASRMDRGGNEQFF.

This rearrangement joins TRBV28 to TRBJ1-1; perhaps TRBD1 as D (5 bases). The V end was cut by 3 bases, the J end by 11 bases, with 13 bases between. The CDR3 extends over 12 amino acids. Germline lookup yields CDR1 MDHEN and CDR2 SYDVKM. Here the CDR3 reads CASSFGLNRAFF. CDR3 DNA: TGTGCCAGCAGTTTTGGACTGAACAGGGCTTTCTTT.